This T cell receptor (beta chain) was retrieved from a study of T cells in Graves' hyperthyroidism and ophthalmopathy. Criteria for exclusion of patients were uncontrolled infection, other autoimmune disease, pregnancy or lactation. Diagnoses rested on clinical symptoms, serum thyroxine and TRAb, thyroid ultrasound and orbital computed tomography. RNA transcripts yielded amplified TCR beta CDR3 regions. When the TCR CDR3 underwent first-round RT-PCR, the HTBI primer set was used. TCRdb analysed the multiplex PCR reads with MiXCR anew, one entry per CDR3 protein. Of about 590,000 distinct CDR3 sequences listed, 12% to 15% are singletons. V gave up 1 base and J gave up 1 base, with 8 bases separating them. CDR1 and CDR2 from the germline V gene are SGDLS and YYNGEE. This CDR3 region has 14 residues. Study-wide findings and caveats: Progression to ophthalmopathy was predicted a median of roughly 6.8 months early. Most expanded thyroid clonotypes above 0.001 recurred in blood.

This clonotype was recorded at least ten times. Its antigen is as yet unknown. Input material: blood. The clonotype originates from a young woman with Graves' ophthalmopathy. The chain has TRBV9 and TRBJ1-1; the D is unclear. Here the CDR3 reads CASSVFGENTEAFF. The CDR3 region has the DNA TGTGCCAGCAGCGTATTCGGGGAGAACACTGAAGCTTTCTTT.